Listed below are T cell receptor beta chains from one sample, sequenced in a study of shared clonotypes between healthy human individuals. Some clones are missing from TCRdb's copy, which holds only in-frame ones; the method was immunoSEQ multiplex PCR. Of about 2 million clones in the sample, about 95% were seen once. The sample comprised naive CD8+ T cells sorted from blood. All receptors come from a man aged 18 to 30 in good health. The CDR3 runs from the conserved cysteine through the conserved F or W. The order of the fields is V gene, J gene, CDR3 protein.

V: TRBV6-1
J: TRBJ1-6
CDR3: CASSVYLGGPVDNSPLHF

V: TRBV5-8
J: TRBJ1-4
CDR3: CASSLSGTSTNEKLFF

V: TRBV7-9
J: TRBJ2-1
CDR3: CASSLVPGNEQFF

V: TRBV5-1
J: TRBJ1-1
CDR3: CASSLGAGSNTEAFF

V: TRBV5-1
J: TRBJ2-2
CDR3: CASSSLLLAGGNTGELFF

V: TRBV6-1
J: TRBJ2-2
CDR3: CASRWEGNTLELFF

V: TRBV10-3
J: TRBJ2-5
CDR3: CAIGASGESQETQYF

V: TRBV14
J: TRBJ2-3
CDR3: CASSYPSVGRADTQYF

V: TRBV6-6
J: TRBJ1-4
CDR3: CASSYSGPVEKLFF

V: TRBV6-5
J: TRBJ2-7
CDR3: CASSPFAGGNYEQYF

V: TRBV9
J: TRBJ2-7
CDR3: CASSVGSGKPSYDEQYF

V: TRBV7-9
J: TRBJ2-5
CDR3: CASSLAGRETQYF

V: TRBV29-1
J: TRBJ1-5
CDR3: CSVLDRVSQPQHF

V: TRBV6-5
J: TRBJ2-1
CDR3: CASSYSGVVLYNEQFF

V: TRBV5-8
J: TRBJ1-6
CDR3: CASSRGSQSSPLHF

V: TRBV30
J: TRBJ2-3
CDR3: CAWGGDTQYF